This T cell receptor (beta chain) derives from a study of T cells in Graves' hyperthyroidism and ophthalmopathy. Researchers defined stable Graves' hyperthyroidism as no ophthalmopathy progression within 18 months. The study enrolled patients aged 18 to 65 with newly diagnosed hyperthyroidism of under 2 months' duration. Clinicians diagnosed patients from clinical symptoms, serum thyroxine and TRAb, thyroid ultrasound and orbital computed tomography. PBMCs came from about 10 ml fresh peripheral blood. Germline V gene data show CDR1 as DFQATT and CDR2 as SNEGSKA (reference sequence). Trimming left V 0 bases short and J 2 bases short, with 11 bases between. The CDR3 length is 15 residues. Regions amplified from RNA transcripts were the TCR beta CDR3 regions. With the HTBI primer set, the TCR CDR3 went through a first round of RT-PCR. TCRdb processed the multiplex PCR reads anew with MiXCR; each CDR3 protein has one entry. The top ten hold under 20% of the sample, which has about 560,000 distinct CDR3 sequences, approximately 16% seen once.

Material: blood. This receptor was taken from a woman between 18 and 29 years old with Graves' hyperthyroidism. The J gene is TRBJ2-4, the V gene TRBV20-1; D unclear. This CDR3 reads CSARDRMLPKNIQYF. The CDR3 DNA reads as TGCAGTGCTAGAGATCGAATGTTACCCAAAAACATTCAGTACTTC.